This TCR beta chain was found in a study of T-cell reconstitution after alpha-beta-depleted transplantation in children. In germline, CDR1 is SGHRS, CDR2 YFSETQ. The V segment lost 3 bases and the J segment 6 bases; nucleotides outside the gene matches: 6. The CDR3 contains 15 residues. Researchers prepared the TCRbeta library using unique molecular identifiers, the study reports. Each CDR3 protein gets one entry after TCRdb re-called the PCR reads with MiXCR. The table records about 980,000 distinct CDR3 sequences, around 30% of them present only once. The specimen comprised PBMCs, mostly from graft donor cells, sampled 360 days after TCRalphabeta/CD19-depleted stem cell transplant. V is TRBV5-1 and J is TRBJ1-4; 9 positions match TRBD1. This sequence was found in a boy younger than two who had a stem cell transplant for SCID, so the T cells may come from the graft donor. The CDR3, as DNA: TGCGCCAGCAGCTGGGGGACAGGGATCTATGAAAAACTGTTTTTT. It is translated as CASSWGTGIYEKLFF.